This T cell receptor (beta chain) was identified in a study of tumor and adjacent non-tumor tissue in lung cancer. This CDR3 has 16 amino acids. Trimming took off 0 bases at V and 5 bases at J, with 14 bases between the two ends. The germline gives CDR1 LGHNA, CDR2 YSLEER. TCRbeta libraries were built with three rounds of nested PCR, modified from ARM-PCR. Each CDR3 protein gets one entry after TCRdb re-called the multiplex PCR reads with MiXCR. The sample has 95,000 to 150,000 distinct CDR3 sequences, 60% to 70% seen once. The template was RNA from unsorted bulk tissue. The V gene is TRBV4-3, the J gene TRBJ1-5; no clear D. The TCR originated in a man aged 25 to 40 with non-small cell lung cancer. Sequencing was performed on lung tumor tissue. The CDR3 coding sequence is TGCGCCAGCAGCCAAGATTTGGGGATGTTCGATCAGCCCCAGCATTTT. As protein: CASSQDLGMFDQPQHF.